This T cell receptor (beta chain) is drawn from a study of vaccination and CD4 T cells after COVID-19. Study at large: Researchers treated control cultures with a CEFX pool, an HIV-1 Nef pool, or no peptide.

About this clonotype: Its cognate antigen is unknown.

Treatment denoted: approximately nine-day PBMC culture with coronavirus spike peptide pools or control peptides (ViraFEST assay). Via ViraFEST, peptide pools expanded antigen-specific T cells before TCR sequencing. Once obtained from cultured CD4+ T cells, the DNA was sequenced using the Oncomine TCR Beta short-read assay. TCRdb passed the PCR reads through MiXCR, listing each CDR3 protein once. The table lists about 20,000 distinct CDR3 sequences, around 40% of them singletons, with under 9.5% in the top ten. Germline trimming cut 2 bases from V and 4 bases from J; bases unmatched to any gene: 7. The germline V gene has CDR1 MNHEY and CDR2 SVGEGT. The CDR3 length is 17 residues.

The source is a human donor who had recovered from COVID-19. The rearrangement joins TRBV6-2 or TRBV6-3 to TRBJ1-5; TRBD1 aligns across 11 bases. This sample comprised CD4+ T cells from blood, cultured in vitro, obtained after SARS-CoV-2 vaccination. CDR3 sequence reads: CASSYPPGTGGNQPQHF. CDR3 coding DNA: TGTGCCAGCAGTTACCCACCAGGGACAGGGGGAAATCAGCCCCAGCATTTT.